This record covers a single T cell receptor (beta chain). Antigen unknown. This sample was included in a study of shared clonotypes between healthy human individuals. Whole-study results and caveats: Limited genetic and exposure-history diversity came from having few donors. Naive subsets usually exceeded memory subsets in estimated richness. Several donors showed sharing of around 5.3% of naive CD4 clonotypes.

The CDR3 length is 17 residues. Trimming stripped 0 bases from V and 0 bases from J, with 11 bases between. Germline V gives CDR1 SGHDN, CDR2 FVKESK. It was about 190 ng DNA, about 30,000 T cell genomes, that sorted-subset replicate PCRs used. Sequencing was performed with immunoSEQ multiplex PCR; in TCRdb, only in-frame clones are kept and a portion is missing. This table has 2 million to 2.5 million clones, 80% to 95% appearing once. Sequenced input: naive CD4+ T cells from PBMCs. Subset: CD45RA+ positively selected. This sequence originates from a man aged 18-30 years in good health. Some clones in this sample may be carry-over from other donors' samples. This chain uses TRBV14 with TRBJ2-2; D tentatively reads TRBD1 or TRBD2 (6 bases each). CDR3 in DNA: TGTGCCAGCAGCCAAGATCCGGGGGCGGCGAACACCGGGGAGCTGTTTTTT. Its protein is CASSQDPGAANTGELFF.